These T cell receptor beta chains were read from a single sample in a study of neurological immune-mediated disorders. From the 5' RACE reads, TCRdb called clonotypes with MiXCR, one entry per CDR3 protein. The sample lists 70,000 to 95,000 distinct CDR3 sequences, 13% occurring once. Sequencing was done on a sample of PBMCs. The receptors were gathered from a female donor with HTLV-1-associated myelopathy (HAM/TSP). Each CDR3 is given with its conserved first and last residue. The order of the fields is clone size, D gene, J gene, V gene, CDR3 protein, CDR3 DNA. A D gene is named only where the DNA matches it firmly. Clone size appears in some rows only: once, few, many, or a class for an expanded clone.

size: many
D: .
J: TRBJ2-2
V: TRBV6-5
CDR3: CASGRGINTGELFF
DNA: TGTGCCAGCGGTCGGGGGATTAACACCGGGGAGCTGTTTTTT

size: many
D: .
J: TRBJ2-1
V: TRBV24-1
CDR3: CATQGTATYNEQFF
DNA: TGTGCCACCCAGGGGACCGCCACCTACAATGAGCAGTTCTTC

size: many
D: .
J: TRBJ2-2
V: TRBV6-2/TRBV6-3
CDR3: CASSYSTEPGTGELFF
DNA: TGTGCCAGCAGTTACTCGACAGAGCCGGGCACCGGGGAGCTGTTTTTT

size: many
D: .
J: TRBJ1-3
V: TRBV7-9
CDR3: CASSLQGSGNTIYF
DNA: TGTGCCAGCAGCTTACAGGGTAGTGGAAACACCATATATTTT

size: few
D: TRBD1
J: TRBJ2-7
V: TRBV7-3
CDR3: CASSLDRESYEQYF
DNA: TGTGCCAGCAGCTTGGACAGGGAGTCCTACGAGCAGTACTTC

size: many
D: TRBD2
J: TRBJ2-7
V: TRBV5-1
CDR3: CASRLWASGVYEQYF
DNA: TGCGCCAGCAGGTTGTGGGCTAGCGGGGTCTACGAGCAGTACTTC

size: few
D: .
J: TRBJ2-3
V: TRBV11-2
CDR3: CASSSRGGGGRSTDTQYF
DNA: TGTGCCAGCAGCTCCCGAGGGGGTGGGGGGCGAAGCACAGATACGCAGTATTTT

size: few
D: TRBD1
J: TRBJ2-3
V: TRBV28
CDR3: CASWDREGDTQYF
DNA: TGTGCCAGCTGGGACAGGGAAGGGGATACGCAGTATTTT

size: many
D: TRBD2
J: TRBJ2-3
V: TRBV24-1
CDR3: CATSDAGTSGPTDTQYF
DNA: TGTGCCACCAGTGATGCCGGGACTAGCGGACCCACAGATACGCAGTATTTT

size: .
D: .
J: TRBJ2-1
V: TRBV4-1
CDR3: CASSQEPPGLNYNEQFF
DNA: TGCGCCAGCAGCCAAGAGCCCCCGGGACTCAACTACAATGAGCAGTTCTTC

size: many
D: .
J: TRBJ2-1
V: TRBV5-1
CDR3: CASSFSEGLVVQFF
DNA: TGCGCCAGCAGCTTTAGCGAGGGGCTAGTGGTGCAGTTCTTC

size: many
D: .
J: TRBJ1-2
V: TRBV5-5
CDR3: CASSLRGPYGYTF
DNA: TGTGCCAGCAGCTTGAGGGGACCCTATGGCTACACCTTC

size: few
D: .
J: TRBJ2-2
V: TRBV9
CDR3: CASSPSLAGELFF
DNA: TGTGCCAGCAGCCCCTCCTTGGCCGGGGAGCTGTTTTTT

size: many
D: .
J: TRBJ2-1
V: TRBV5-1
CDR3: CASSLGGHNNEQFF
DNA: TGCGCCAGCAGCTTGGGGGGACACAACAATGAGCAGTTCTTC

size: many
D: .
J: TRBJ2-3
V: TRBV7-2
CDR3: CASSLGGGNTQYF
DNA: TGTGCCAGCAGCTTAGGCGGTGGGAATACGCAGTATTTT

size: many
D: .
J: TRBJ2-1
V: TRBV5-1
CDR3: CASSLGGGGSYNEQFF
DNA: TGCGCCAGCAGCTTGGGCGGGGGCGGGTCCTACAATGAGCAGTTCTTC

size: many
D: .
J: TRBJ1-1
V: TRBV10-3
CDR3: CAISKEGQNTEAFF
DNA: TGTGCCATTTCCAAAGAGGGACAGAACACTGAAGCTTTCTTT

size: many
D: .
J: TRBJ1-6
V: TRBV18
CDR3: CASSPPVRQTNSPLHF
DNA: TGTGCCAGCTCACCACCAGTCCGACAGACCAATTCACCCCTCCACTTT

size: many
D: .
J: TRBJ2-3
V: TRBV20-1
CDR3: CSARGRGQQRNTQYF
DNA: TGCAGTGCTAGAGGACGGGGGCAGCAGAGGAATACGCAGTATTTT

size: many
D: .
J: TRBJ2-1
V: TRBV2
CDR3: CASSLGLPNEQFF
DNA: TGTGCCAGCAGTCTTGGACTACCCAATGAGCAGTTCTTC

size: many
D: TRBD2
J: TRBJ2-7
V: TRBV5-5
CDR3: CASSGTSSYEQYF
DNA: TGTGCCAGCAGCGGGACTAGCTCCTACGAGCAGTACTTC

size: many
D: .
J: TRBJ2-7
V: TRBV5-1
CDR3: CASSLGTVKSNEQYF
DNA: TGCGCCAGCAGCTTGGGGACAGTAAAGTCGAACGAGCAGTACTTC

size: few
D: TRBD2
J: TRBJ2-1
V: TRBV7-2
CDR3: CASSLNGGDEQFF
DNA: TGTGCCAGCAGCTTAAACGGGGGGGATGAGCAGTTCTTC

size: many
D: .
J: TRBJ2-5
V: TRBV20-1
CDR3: CSAREKAPPSPQETQYF
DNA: TGCAGTGCTAGAGAAAAAGCCCCGCCTAGCCCGCAAGAGACCCAGTACTTC

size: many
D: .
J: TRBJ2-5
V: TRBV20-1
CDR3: CSAEGVGEETQYF
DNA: TGCAGTGCGGAGGGGGTTGGGGAAGAGACCCAGTACTTC

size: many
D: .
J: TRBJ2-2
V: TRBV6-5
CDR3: CASTKSTAPNTGELFF
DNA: TGTGCCAGCACCAAGTCAACCGCGCCAAACACCGGGGAGCTGTTTTTT

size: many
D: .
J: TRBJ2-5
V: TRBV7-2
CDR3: CASSLNRGRETQYF
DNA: TGTGCCAGCAGCTTAAACCGGGGGAGGGAGACCCAGTACTTC

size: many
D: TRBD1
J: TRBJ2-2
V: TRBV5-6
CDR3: CASSPYYRGNTGELFF
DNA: TGTGCCAGCAGCCCCTATTACAGGGGGAACACCGGGGAGCTGTTTTTT

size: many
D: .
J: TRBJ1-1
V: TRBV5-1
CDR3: CASSLGNTLNTEAFF
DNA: TGCGCCAGCAGCTTGGGTAACACGCTGAACACTGAAGCTTTCTTT

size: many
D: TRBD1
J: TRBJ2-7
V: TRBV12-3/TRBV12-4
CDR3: CASSWRTGRAYEQYF
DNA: TGTGCCAGCAGTTGGAGGACAGGGCGCGCCTACGAGCAGTACTTC

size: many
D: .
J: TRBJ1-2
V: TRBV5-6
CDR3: CASSFYSGGYTF
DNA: TGTGCCAGCAGCTTCTACTCTGGTGGCTACACCTTC

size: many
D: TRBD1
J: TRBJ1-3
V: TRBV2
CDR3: CASSNRGSGNTIYF
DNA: TGTGCCAGCAGTAACAGGGGCTCTGGAAACACCATATATTTT

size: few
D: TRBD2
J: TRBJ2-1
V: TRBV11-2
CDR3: CASSLAGGALFF
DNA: TGTGCCAGCAGCTTAGCCGGGGGGGCCCTTTTCTTC

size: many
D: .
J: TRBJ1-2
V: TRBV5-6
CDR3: CASSLDDSDGYTF
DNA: TGTGCCAGCAGCTTAGATGATTCCGATGGCTACACCTTC

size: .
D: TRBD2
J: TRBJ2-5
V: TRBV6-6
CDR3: CASSSTLWVRGGQETQYF
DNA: TGTGCCAGCAGCTCCACCCTCTGGGTGCGGGGGGGCCAAGAGACCCAGTACTTC

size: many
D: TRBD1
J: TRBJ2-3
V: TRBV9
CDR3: CASSASDRGSTDTQYF
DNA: TGTGCCAGCAGCGCAAGTGACAGGGGGAGCACAGATACGCAGTATTTT

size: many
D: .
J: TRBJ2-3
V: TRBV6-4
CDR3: CASRRRPLGADTQYF
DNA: TGTGCCAGCAGACGGAGGCCCCTAGGCGCAGATACGCAGTATTTT

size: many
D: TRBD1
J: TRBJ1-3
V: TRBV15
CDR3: CATSRDRASGNTIYF
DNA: TGTGCCACCAGCAGGGACAGGGCCTCTGGAAACACCATATATTTT

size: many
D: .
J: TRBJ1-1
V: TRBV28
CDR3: CATQRMNTEAFF
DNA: TGTGCCACCCAAAGGATGAACACTGAAGCTTTCTTT

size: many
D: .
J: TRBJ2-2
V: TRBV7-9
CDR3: CASSPGGFNTGELFF
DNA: TGTGCCAGCAGCCCCGGCGGTTTCAACACCGGGGAGCTGTTTTTT

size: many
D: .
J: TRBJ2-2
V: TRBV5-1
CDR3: CASSGSGTNTGELFF
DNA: TGCGCCAGCAGCGGATCCGGAACGAACACCGGGGAGCTGTTTTTT

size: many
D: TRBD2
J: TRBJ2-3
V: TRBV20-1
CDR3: CSASGGAIGADTQYF
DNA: TGCAGTGCTAGCGGGGGGGCCATTGGAGCAGATACGCAGTATTTT

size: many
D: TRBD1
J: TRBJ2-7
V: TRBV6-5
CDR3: CASSADRGSYEQYF
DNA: TGTGCCAGCAGTGCGGACAGGGGGTCCTACGAGCAGTACTTC

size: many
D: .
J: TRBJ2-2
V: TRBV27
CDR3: CASTGSGQEGGVNTGELFF
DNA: TGTGCCAGCACCGGCTCGGGACAGGAGGGAGGGGTTAACACCGGGGAGCTGTTTTTT

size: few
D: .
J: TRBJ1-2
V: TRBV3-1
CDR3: CASSQVAGARGYTF
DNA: TGTGCCAGCAGCCAAGTAGCGGGGGCTCGTGGCTACACCTTC

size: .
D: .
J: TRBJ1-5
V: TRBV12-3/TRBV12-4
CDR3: CASRSGGGNQPQHF
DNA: TGTGCCAGCCGGAGCGGGGGGGGGAATCAGCCCCAGCATTTT

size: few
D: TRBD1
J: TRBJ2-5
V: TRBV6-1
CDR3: CASSQPTGGGETQYF
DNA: TGTGCCAGCAGTCAGCCGACAGGGGGAGGAGAGACCCAGTACTTC

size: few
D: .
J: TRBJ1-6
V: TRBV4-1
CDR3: CASTKEGGGVDSPLHF
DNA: TGCGCCAGCACCAAAGAAGGCGGAGGGGTTGATTCACCCCTCCACTTT